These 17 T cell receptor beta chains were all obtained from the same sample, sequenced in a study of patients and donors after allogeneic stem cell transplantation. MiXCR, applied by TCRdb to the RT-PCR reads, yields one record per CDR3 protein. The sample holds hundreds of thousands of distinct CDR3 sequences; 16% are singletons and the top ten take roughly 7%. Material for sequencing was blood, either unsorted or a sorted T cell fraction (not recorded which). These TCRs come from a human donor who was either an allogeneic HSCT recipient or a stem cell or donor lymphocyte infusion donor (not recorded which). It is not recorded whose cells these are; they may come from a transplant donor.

CDR3 coding DNA: TGCAGTGCTAGTGCCGACGGACCGTACGAGCAGTACTTC. It codes for CSASADGPYEQYF. The chain combines TRBV20-1 with TRBJ2-7; D gene uncertain. V gave up 3 bases and J gave up 4 bases, with 13 bases separating them. Germline V lookup: CDR1 DFQATT, CDR2 SNEGSKA (reference sequence). The CDR3 covers 13 residues.

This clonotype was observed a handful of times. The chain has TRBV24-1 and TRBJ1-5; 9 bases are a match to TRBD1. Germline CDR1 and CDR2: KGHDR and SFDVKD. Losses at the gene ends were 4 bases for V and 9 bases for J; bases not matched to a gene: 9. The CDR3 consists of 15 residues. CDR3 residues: CATSDGTGNLTPQHF. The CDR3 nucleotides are TGTGCCACCAGTGACGGGACAGGGAACCTTACGCCCCAGCATTTT.

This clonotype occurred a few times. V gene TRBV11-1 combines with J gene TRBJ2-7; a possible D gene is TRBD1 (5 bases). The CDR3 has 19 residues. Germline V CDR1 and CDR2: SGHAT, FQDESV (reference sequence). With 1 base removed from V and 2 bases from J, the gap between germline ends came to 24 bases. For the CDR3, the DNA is TGTGCCAGCAGCTTAGAGAGTTGGGGCAAAAAGGGAAATACCTACGAGCAGTACTTC. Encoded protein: CASSLESWGKKGNTYEQYF.

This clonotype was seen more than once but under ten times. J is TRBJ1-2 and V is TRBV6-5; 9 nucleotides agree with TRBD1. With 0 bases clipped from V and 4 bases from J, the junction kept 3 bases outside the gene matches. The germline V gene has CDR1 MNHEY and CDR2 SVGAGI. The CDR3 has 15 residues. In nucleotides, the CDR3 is TGTGCCAGCAGTTACTCGAAGGGACAGGGCTATGGCTACACCTTC. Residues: CASSYSKGQGYGYTF.

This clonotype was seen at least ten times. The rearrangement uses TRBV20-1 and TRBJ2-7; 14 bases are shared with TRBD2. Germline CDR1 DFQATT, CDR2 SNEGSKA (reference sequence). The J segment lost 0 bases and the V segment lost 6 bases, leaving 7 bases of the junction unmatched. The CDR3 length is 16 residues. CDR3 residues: CSASGLAGASSYEQYF. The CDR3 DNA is TGCAGTGCCTCGGGACTAGCGGGGGCAAGCTCCTACGAGCAGTACTTC.

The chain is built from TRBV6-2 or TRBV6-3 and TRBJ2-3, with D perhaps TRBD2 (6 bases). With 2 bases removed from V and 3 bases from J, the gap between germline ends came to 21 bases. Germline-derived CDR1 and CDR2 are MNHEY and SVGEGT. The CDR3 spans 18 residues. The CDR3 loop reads CASSYLRDQGGRTDTQYF. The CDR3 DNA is TGTGCCAGCAGTTACCTCAGAGACCAGGGAGGCCGAACAGATACGCAGTATTTT.

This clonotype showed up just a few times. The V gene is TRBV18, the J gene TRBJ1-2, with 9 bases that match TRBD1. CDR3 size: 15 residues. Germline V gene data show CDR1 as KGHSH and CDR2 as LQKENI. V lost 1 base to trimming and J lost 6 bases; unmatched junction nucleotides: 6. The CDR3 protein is CASSPRDRADHGYTF. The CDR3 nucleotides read TGTGCCAGCTCACCACGGGACAGGGCGGATCATGGCTACACCTTC. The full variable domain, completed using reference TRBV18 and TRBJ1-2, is NAGVMQNPRHLVRRRGQEARLRCSPMKGHSHVYWYRQLPEEGLKFMVYLQKENIIDESGMPKERFSAEFPKEGPSILRIQQVVRGDSAAYFCASSPRDRADHGYTFGSGTRLTVV.

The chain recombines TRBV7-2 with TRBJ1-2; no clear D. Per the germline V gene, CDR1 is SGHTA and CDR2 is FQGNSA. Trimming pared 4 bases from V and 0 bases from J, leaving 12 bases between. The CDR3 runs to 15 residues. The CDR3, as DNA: TGTGCCAGCAGCTCAGGACGGGGAGCTAACTATGGCTACACCTTC. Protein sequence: CASSSGRGANYGYTF.

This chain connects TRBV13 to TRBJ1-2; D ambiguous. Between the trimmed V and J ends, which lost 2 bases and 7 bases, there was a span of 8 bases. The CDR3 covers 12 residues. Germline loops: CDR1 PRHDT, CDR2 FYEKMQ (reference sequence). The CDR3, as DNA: TGTGCCAGCAGCTTATTAGGAAGTGGCTACACCTTC. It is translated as CASSLLGSGYTF. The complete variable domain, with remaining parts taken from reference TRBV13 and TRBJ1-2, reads AAGVIQSPRHLIKEKRETATLKCYPIPRHDTVYWYQQGPGQDPQFLISFYEKMQSDKGSIPDRFSAQQFSDYHSELNMSSLELGDSALYFCASSLLGSGYTFGSGTRLTVV.

Here the CDR3 reads CATSWASGSGTGEQFF. The CDR3 DNA is TGTGCCACCAGTTGGGCTAGCGGGAGCGGGACGGGGGAGCAGTTCTTC. J is TRBJ2-1 and V is TRBV24-1, with 10 bases matching TRBD2. The J segment lost 10 bases and the V segment lost 6 bases, leaving 14 bases of the junction unmatched. In germline, CDR1 is KGHDR, CDR2 SFDVKD. The length of the CDR3 is 16 residues.

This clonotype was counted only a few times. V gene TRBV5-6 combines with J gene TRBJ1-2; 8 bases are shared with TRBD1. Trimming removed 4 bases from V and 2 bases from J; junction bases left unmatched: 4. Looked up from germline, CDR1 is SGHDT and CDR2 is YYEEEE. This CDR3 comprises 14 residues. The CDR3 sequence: CASSRDRLNYGYTF. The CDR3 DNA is TGTGCCAGCAGCCGGGACAGGTTAAACTATGGCTACACCTTC.

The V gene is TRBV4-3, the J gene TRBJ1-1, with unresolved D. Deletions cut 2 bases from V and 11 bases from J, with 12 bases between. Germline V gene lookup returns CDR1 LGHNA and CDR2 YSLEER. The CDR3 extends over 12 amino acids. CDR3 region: CASSQPGPRAFF. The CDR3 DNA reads TGCGCCAGCAGCCAACCGGGCCCTAGGGCTTTCTTT.

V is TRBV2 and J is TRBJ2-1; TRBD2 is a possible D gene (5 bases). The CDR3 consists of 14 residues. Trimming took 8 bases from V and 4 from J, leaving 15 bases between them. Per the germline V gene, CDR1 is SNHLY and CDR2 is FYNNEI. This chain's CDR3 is CASLGRTGYNEQFF. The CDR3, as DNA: TGTGCCAGCCTCGGACGGACTGGATACAATGAGCAGTTCTTC.

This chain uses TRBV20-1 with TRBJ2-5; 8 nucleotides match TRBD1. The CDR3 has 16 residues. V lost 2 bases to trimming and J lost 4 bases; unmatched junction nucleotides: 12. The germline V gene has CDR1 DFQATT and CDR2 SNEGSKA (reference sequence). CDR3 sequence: CSARSIHTDRGETQYF. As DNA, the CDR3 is TGCAGTGCTAGATCCATCCATACCGACAGGGGAGAGACCCAGTACTTC.

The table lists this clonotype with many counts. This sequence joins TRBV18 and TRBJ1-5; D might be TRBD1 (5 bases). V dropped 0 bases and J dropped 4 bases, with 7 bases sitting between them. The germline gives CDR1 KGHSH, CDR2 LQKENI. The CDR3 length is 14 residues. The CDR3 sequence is CASSPPGGNQPQHF. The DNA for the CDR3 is TGTGCCAGCTCACCACCGGGGGGAAATCAGCCCCAGCATTTT.

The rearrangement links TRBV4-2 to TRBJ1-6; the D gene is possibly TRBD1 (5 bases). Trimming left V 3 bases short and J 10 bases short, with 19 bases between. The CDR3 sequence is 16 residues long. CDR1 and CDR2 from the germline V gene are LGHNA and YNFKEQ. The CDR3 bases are TGTGCCAGCAGCCATGATCAGGGTGCGGGGAAGTCACCCCTCCACTTT. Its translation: CASSHDQGAGKSPLHF.

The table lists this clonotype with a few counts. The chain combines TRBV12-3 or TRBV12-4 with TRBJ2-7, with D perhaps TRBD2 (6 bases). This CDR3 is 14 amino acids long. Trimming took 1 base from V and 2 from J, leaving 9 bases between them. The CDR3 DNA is TGTGCCAGCAGTTTAGTACTAGCTGCCTACGAGCAGTACTTC. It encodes CASSLVLAAYEQYF.